This T cell receptor (beta chain) is drawn from a study of blood T cell repertoires in COVID-19. Here immunoSEQ multiplex PCR was the method, and the copy in TCRdb shows in-frame clones only, minus some. The repertoire holds a few hundred thousand clones, with around nine tenths as singletons. The sequenced sample consisted of PBMCs or T cells enriched from blood (not recorded which). The TCR comes from a woman in her 50s who had recovered from COVID-19.

The CDR3 loop reads CAWTPGATEAFF. DNA of the CDR3: TGTGCCTGGACCCCGGGTGCCACTGAAGCTTTCTTT. The rearrangement links TRBV30 to TRBJ1-1, with D unclear. The germline CDR1 and CDR2 sequences are GTSNPN and SVGIG (reference sequence). Trimming cost V 4 bases and J 4 bases, with 10 bases left between them. This CDR3 contains 12 residues.